This T cell receptor (beta chain) was captured by sequencing in a study of OX40 agonist ivuxolimab in advanced cancers. Study-wide points: Researchers report that CD8+ T cells had, on average, more expanded clones than CD4+.

The CDR3 consists of 14 residues. Germline V CDR1 and CDR2: SNHLY, FYNNEI. The germline V and J ends were trimmed by 9 bases and 5 bases, with 19 bases remaining between them. Points on this clone: The target antigen is unknown.

Autoimmune disease history or systemic immunosuppression meant exclusion. Some clones are missing from TCRdb's copy, which holds only in-frame ones; the method was immunoSEQ multiplex PCR. The data hold approximately 67,000 clones, with around 80% observed a single time. The sequences come from CD4+ or CD8+ T cells sorted from blood, collected in a trial of the OX40 agonist ivuxolimab. The chain couples TRBV2 to TRBJ1-1; weak D call: TRBD1 (6 bases). The source of this sequence is an adult with an advanced solid tumor such as melanoma, head and neck, liver or kidney cancer. The DNA of the CDR3 is TGTGCCAGTACCCAACAGGGTGTATGGACTGAAGCTTTCTTT. Its translation is CASTQQGVWTEAFF.